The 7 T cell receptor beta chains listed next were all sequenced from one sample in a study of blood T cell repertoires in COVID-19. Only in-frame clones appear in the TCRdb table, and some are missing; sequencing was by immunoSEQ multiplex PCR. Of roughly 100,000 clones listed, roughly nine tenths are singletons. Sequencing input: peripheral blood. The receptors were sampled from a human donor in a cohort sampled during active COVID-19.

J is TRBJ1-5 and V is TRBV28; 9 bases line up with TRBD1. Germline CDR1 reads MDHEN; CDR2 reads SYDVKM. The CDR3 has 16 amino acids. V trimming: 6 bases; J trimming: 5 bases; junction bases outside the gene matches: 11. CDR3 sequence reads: CASSFHPGQGDQPQHF. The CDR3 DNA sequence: TGTGCCAGCAGCTTTCACCCGGGACAGGGAGATCAGCCCCAGCATTTT.

This CDR3 reads CASSHGGQGPYEQYF. CDR3 nucleotide sequence: TGTGCCAGCAGCCACGGGGGACAGGGACCCTACGAGCAGTACTTC. The gene calls are TRBV5-6 and TRBJ2-7, with 9 bases matching TRBD1. Unmatched junction bases numbered 7, after V lost 4 bases and J lost 2 bases. The CDR3 has 15 amino acids. Germline CDR1 SGHDT, CDR2 YYEEEE.

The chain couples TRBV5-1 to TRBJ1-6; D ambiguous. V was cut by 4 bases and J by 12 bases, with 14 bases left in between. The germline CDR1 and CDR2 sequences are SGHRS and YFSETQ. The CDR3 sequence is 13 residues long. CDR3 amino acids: CASSASLNGPLHF. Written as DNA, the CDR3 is TGCGCCAGCAGCGCGAGCCTAAACGGACCCCTCCACTTT.

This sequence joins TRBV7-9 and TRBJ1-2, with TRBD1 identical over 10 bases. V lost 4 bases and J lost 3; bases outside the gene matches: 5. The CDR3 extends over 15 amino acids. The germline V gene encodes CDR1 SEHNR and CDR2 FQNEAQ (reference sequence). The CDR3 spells CASSSGTGDHYGYTF. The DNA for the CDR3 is TGTGCCAGCAGCTCCGGGACAGGGGACCACTATGGCTACACCTTC.

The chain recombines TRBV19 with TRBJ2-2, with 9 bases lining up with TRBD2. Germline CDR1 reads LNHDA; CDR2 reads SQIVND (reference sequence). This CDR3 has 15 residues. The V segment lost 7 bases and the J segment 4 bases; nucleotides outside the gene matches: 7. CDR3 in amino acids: CASKVAGVFTGELFF. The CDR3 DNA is TGTGCCAGTAAGGTAGCGGGAGTGTTCACCGGGGAGCTGTTTTTT. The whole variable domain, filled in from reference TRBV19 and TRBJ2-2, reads DGGITQSPKYLFRKEGQNVTLSCEQNLNHDAMYWYRQDPGQGLRLIYYSQIVNDFQKGDIAEGYSVSREKKESFPLTVTSAQKNPTAFYLCASKVAGVFTGELFFGEGSRLTVL.

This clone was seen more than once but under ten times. The CDR3 region has the DNA TGTGCCAGCAGCACCCCCTGGGGGGACTATGGCTACACCTTC. As protein: CASSTPWGDYGYTF. This sequence joins TRBV7-9 and TRBJ1-2; D may be TRBD1 (5 bases). Per the germline V gene, CDR1 is SEHNR and CDR2 is FQNEAQ (reference sequence). This CDR3 spans 14 amino acids. The ends were cut back, 5 bases at V and 3 bases at J, with 13 bases in the middle.

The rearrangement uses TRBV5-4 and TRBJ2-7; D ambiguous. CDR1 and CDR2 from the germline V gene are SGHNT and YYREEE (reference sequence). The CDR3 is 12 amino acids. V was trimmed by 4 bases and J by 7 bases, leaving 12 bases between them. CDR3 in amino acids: CASSAGIGEQYF. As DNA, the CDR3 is TGTGCCAGCAGCGCCGGTATCGGGGAGCAGTACTTC.